These 24 T cell receptor beta chains share one sample of origin, sequenced in a study of T cell clonality in common variable immunodeficiency. These receptors have no identified antigens. Sequenced by immunoSEQ multiplex PCR; TCRdb stores in-frame clones only, minus some. The sample contains approximately 20,000 clones, none of them singletons. Regarding the study as a whole: In common variable immunodeficiency, TCR beta chains reportedly carried fewer deletions and N-nucleotide insertions.

The specimen sequenced was peripheral blood mononuclear cells. These receptors were taken from a human donor with common variable immunodeficiency.

This clone was picked up many times. Sequencing ends 3 residues short of the CDR3 end; the germline J gene provides the rest. The rearrangement joins TRBV12-5 to TRBJ2-7; 11 bases line up with TRBD1. Trimming at V came to 0 bases and at J to 6 bases, leaving 10 bases not matched to a gene. The germline CDR1 and CDR2 sequences are LGHNT and FRNRAP. The CDR3 is made up of 17 amino acids. The CDR3 sequence is CASGLVVGQGAWIEQYF. The DNA read from the CDR3 is TGTGCTAGTGGTTTGGTTGTCGGACAGGGGGCCTGGATCGAG.

This clone was picked up many times. The CDR3 end falls 3 residues outside the read, so it is completed with the germline J gene. V is TRBV5-1 and J is TRBJ1-1; D ambiguous. Germline V lookup: CDR1 SGHRS, CDR2 YFSETQ. V was cut by 4 bases and J by 1 base, with 11 bases left in between. This CDR3 comprises 14 residues. The DNA read from the CDR3 is TGCGCCAGCAGCCACTCTCATTCGAACACTGAA. The encoded protein is CASSHSHSNTE. The CDR3 as a whole reads CASSHSHSNTEAFF. The full variable domain, with the rest looked up from reference TRBV5-1 and TRBJ1-1, is KAGVTQTPRYLIKTRGQQVTLSCSPISGHRSVSWYQQTPGQGLQFLFEYFSETQRNKGNFPGRFSGRQFSNSRSEMNVSTLELGDSALYLCASSHSHSNTEAFFGQGTRLTVV.

This clone came up many times. The read terminates 3 residues ahead of where the CDR3 ends, so the germline J gene completes it. J is TRBJ1-2 and V is TRBV23-1; D not certain. TRBV23-1 is filed as an ORF, its function uncertain. This CDR3 has 14 amino acids. Trimming removed 7 bases at V and 5 bases at J, with 17 bases between. The sequenced CDR3 bases are TGCGCCAGCAACGGATTGAGCGCTTCGTATGGC. As protein: CASNGLSASYG. The entire CDR3 reads CASNGLSASYGYTF.

This clone was found a few times. The sequenced fragment ends 3 residues before the CDR3 boundary, so the rest is inferred from the germline J gene. The chain combines TRBV7-9 with TRBJ2-7; no firm D call. This CDR3 region has 13 residues. In germline, CDR1 is SEHNR, CDR2 FQNEAQ (reference sequence). V dropped 5 bases and J dropped 4 bases, with 12 bases sitting between them. Partial CDR3 DNA: TGTGCCAGCAGCCCTTACGGGTCTTACGAG. As protein: CASSPYGSYE. The full CDR3 protein reads CASSPYGSYEQYF.

For this clone: The sequence runs out 3 residues before the end of the CDR3; the remainder is reconstructed from the germline J gene. V gene TRBV30 combines with J gene TRBJ1-1, with unresolved D. V lost 1 base, J lost 4 bases, and 16 bases lay in between. Germline V gives CDR1 GTSNPN, CDR2 SVGIG (reference sequence). The CDR3 has 15 residues. The CDR3 spells CAWSGARCLVTEAFF. The sequenced part of the CDR3 DNA is TGTGCCTGGAGTGGGGCCAGGTGTTTGGTCACTGAA.

This clone appeared many times. Coverage ceases 3 residues before the CDR3 finishes, and the germline J gene fills in the end. V is TRBV20-1 and J is TRBJ1-5; TRBD1 matches at 8 bases. Germline V lookup: CDR1 DFQATT, CDR2 SNEGSKA (reference sequence). V trimming: 4 bases; J trimming: 7 bases; junction bases outside the gene matches: 0. The CDR3 spans 11 residues. The covered CDR3 bases are TGCAGTGCTACAGGGGGCCAGCCC. Protein product: CSATGGQP. The full CDR3 protein reads CSATGGQPQHF.

Only a few counts were recorded for this clone. The read ends 3 residues shy of where the CDR3 ends; the end is completed using the germline J gene. The chain carries TRBV5-1 and TRBJ2-6; no clear D. The CDR3 sequence is 13 residues long. Germline values: CDR1 SGHRS, CDR2 YFSETQ. Trimming left V 4 bases short and J 2 bases short, with 4 bases between. The CDR3 loop is CASSRAGANVLTF. The CDR3 DNA, read in part, is TGCGCCAGCAGCAGGGCTGGGGCCAACGTC.

This clone was observed a handful of times. The CDR3 end is not reached by the read, which stops 3 residues before it; the germline J gene fills it in. The chain has TRBV7-9 and TRBJ2-1; D remains ambiguous. Deletions cut 1 base from V and 0 bases from J, with 7 bases between. The CDR3 covers 15 residues. Germline-derived CDR1 and CDR2 are SEHNR and FQNEAQ (reference sequence). The covered CDR3 bases are TGTGCCAGCAGCTTAGTTACAAGCTCCTACAATGAG. This sequence encodes CASSLVTSSYNE. The whole CDR3 protein reads CASSLVTSSYNEQFF.

This clone was seen a few times. The read ends 3 residues before the CDR3 terminus; that terminus is restored from the germline J gene. The chain combines TRBV19 with TRBJ2-5; D call uncertain. Trimming stripped 1 base from V and 3 bases from J, with 12 bases between. The CDR3 has 15 amino acids. Germline CDR1 is LNHDA and CDR2 is SQIVND (reference sequence). CDR3 DNA (partial): TGTGCCAGTAGTATAGGATCTTGGCAGAAAGAGACC. Translated: CASSIGSWQKET. The whole CDR3 reads CASSIGSWQKETQYF.

A remark on this clone: The sequence runs out 3 residues before the end of the CDR3; the remainder is reconstructed from the germline J gene. This chain joins TRBV7-3 and TRBJ2-2; 7 positions match TRBD1. V lost 5 bases, J lost 6 bases, and 6 bases stayed unmatched. The CDR3 loop spans 14 amino acids. CDR1 and CDR2 (germline): SGHTA, FQGTGA. Here the CDR3 reads CASSPNQGAGELFF. The DNA read from the CDR3 is TGTGCCAGCAGCCCCAATCAGGGGGCCGGGGAG.

This clone qualifies as medium-sized. Here the CDR3 reads CASSRVSGANVLTF. The CDR3 DNA, read in part, is TGTGCCAGCAGCAGGGTCTCTGGGGCCAACGTC. This chain joins TRBV6-2 or TRBV6-3 and TRBJ2-6, with a tentative D call TRBD1 (5 bases). The read gets to within 3 residues of the CDR3 end, and the germline J gene fills in the rest. Germline lookup yields CDR1 MNHEY and CDR2 SVGEGT. This CDR3 is 14 amino acids long. V was trimmed by 6 bases and J by 0 bases, leaving 6 bases between them.

This clone has a handful of counts. The junction departs from the called germline gene at one end, perhaps through a read error. The sequenced fragment ends 3 residues before the CDR3 boundary, so the rest is inferred from the germline J gene. V gene TRBV18 combines with J gene TRBJ1-2, with 7 positions matching TRBD1. The germline V gene encodes CDR1 KGHSH and CDR2 LQKENI. This CDR3 contains 15 residues. The CDR3 DNA, read in part, is TGTGCCAGCCCACCGGCGACAGGGAGCCTGTATGGC. It is translated as CASPPATGSLYG. In full, the CDR3 reads CASPPATGSLYGYTF.

The table lists this clone with a few counts. The sequenced fragment ends 3 residues before the CDR3 boundary, so the rest is inferred from the germline J gene. V usage is TRBV30 and J usage is TRBJ2-7; TRBD2 aligns across 9 bases. CDR3 length equals 13 residues. The germline CDR1 and CDR2 sequences are GTSNPN and SVGIG (reference sequence). The V and J ends lost 8 bases and 4 bases, in that order; junction bases with no gene match: 9. CDR3: CAGAGGPAYEQYF. The part of the CDR3 DNA that was read is TGTGCCGGCGCGGGAGGGCCAGCGTACGAG.

This clone has a handful of counts. CDR3 sequence reads: CASSIVQGGNQPQHF. Incomplete CDR3 DNA: TGTGCCAGTAGTATAGTCCAGGGGGGCAATCAGCCC. The chain uses TRBV19 and TRBJ1-5; TRBD1 matches 7 bases. The read terminates 3 residues before the CDR3 end, so the remaining end is supplied by the germline J gene. Looked up from germline, CDR1 is LNHDA and CDR2 is SQIVND (reference sequence). J gave up 2 bases and V 1 base, and 2 bases lay outside the gene matches. This CDR3 is 15 amino acids long.

This clone came up many times. CDR3 sequence: CASSFRTGWTDTQYF. The sequenced part of the CDR3 DNA is TGTGCCAGCAGCTTTCGGACAGGGTGGACAGATACG. The chain carries TRBV5-5 and TRBJ2-3; 8 bases align to TRBD1. The read ends 3 residues before the CDR3 terminus; that terminus is restored from the germline J gene. Germline V lookup: CDR1 SGHKS, CDR2 YYEKEE (reference sequence). The CDR3 totals 15 residues. The V and J ends lost 2 bases and 3 bases, in that order; junction bases with no gene match: 5. Supplemented by reference TRBV5-5 and TRBJ2-3, the full variable domain reads DAGVTQSPTHLIKTRGQQVTLRCSPISGHKSVSWYQQVLGQGPQFIFQYYEKEERGRGNFPDRFSARQFPNYSSELNVNALLLGDSALYLCASSFRTGWTDTQYFGPGTRLTVL.

About this clone itself: The CDR3 end falls 3 residues outside the read, so it is completed with the germline J gene. The gene calls are TRBV7-2 and TRBJ2-1, with TRBD1 identical over 7 bases. Germline V lookup: CDR1 SGHTA, CDR2 FQGNSA. Trimming took 6 bases from V and 7 from J; bases not matched to a gene: 12. The CDR3 sequence is 15 residues long. CDR3 DNA, as far as it was read: TGTGCCAGCAGGACGACAGGGACAAATAAGAATGAG. Translating it yields CASRTTGTNKNE. The whole CDR3 protein reads CASRTTGTNKNEQFF. Full variable domain (outside the CDR3, taken from reference TRBV7-2 and TRBJ2-1): GAGVSQSPSNKVTEKGKDVELRCDPISGHTALYWYRQSLGQGLEFLIYFQGNSAPDKSGLPSDRFSAERTGGSVSTLTIQRTQQEDSAVYLCASRTTGTNKNEQFFGPGTRLTVL.

In the case of this clone: Read sequence stops 3 residues before the CDR3 end, and the germline J gene provides the missing end. This chain uses TRBV19 with TRBJ2-1; TRBD1 agrees at 7 bases. CDR3 length: 17 amino acids. Trimming took 5 bases from V and 4 from J; bases not matched to a gene: 14. Germline lookup yields CDR1 LNHDA and CDR2 SQIVND (reference sequence). The CDR3 loop reads CASSVRPGTERYNEQFF. The sequenced part of the CDR3 DNA is TGTGCCAGTAGTGTCCGCCCCGGGACAGAACGATACAATGAG.

In regard to this clone: The read finishes 3 residues shy of the CDR3 end, and the germline J gene is used to complete it. V is TRBV7-9 and J is TRBJ2-3; D unresolved. The CDR3 consists of 11 residues. In germline, CDR1 is SEHNR, CDR2 FQNEAQ (reference sequence). The V and J ends lost 11 bases and 6 bases respectively, with 12 bases between them. The part of the CDR3 DNA that was read is TGTGCCCTCCGAGCTCTGGATACG. Amino acids: CALRALDT. The CDR3, in full, reads CALRALDTQYF. Full variable domain (rest looked up from reference TRBV7-9 and TRBJ2-3): DTGVSQNPRHKITKRGQNVTFRCDPISEHNRLYWYRQTLGQGPEFLTYFQNEAQLEKSRLLSDRFSAERPKGSFSTLEIQRTEQGDSAMYLCALRALDTQYFGPGTRLTVL.

This clone was found many times. Read data end 3 residues before the CDR3 end; the end is taken from the germline J gene. This chain joins TRBV11-2 and TRBJ2-7; D not resolved. CDR3 length: 15 amino acids. Per germline, CDR1 SGHAT and CDR2 FQNNGV. V was shortened by 4 bases and J by 2 bases, with 15 bases between the two germline ends. The sequenced part of the CDR3 DNA is TGTGCCAGCAGCTCTGGTGTTCAGGAAACCTACGAG. Encoded protein: CASSSGVQETYE. In full, the CDR3 reads CASSSGVQETYEQYF.

This clone was found a few times. The sequence runs out 3 residues before the end of the CDR3; the remainder is reconstructed from the germline J gene. The chain combines TRBV11-2 with TRBJ2-1, with D maybe TRBD1 (6 bases). Trimming took off 4 bases at V and 8 bases at J, with 15 bases between the two ends. The CDR3 totals 14 residues. Germline V gene data show CDR1 as SGHAT and CDR2 as FQNNGV. The CDR3 region is CASSSILQGYEQFF. CDR3 DNA, as far as it was read: TGTGCCAGCAGCTCCATCCTACAGGGATATGAG.

This clone was recorded many times. The sequence runs out 3 residues before the end of the CDR3; the remainder is reconstructed from the germline J gene. J is TRBJ2-2 and V is TRBV20-1; no clear D gene. The CDR3 loop spans 13 amino acids. With 5 bases removed from V and 0 bases from J, the gap between germline ends came to 7 bases. Germline values: CDR1 DFQATT, CDR2 SNEGSKA (reference sequence). The CDR3 bases that were read are TGCAGTGCTTTTGAGCCGAACACCGGGGAG. Amino acids: CSAFEPNTGE. The whole CDR3 sequence is CSAFEPNTGELFF.

This clone was recorded a few times. The read ends 3 residues early relative to the CDR3; the germline J gene fills the gap. The chain joins TRBV20-1 to TRBJ1-5; no firm D call. Trimming shortened V by 7 bases and J by 6 bases, and 22 bases separated the two germline ends. Germline V CDR1 and CDR2: DFQATT, SNEGSKA (reference sequence). CDR3 length equals 15 residues. Partial CDR3 DNA: TGCAGTGTTCAGTACATATTTGCCTCAGGTCAGCCC. It translates to CSVQYIFASGQP. The whole CDR3 protein reads CSVQYIFASGQPQHF.

This clone was recorded a few times. The sequenced part of the CDR3 DNA is TGTGCCAGTAGTCCAAGAGGGACAGGGGGCTTCGACGAG. Its translation: CASSPRGTGGFDE. The full CDR3 reads CASSPRGTGGFDEQYF. The V gene is TRBV19, the J gene TRBJ2-7, with 12 bases aligning to TRBD1. The missing CDR3 end, 3 residues past where the read stops, is filled in from the germline J gene. CDR1 LNHDA and CDR2 SQIVND come from the germline V gene (reference sequence). The CDR3 has 16 amino acids. Trimming removed 5 bases from V and 5 bases from J; junction bases left unmatched: 10.

Details on this clone: The CDR3 end is not reached by the read, which stops 3 residues before it; the germline J gene fills it in. The chain recombines TRBV7-3 with TRBJ2-5; D unresolved. The CDR3 extends over 14 amino acids. Trimming removed 0 bases from V and 3 bases from J, with 8 bases in between. CDR1 and CDR2 from the germline V gene are SGHTA and FQGTGA. CDR3: CASSLTGWKETQYF. The covered CDR3 bases are TGTGCCAGCAGCTTAACCGGGTGGAAAGAGACC. Supplemented by reference TRBV7-3 and TRBJ2-5, the full variable domain reads GAGVSQTPSNKVTEKGKYVELRCDPISGHTALYWYRQSLGQGPEFLIYFQGTGAADDSGLPNDRFFAVRPEGSVSTLKIQRTERGDSAVYLCASSLTGWKETQYFGPGTRLLVL.